The 13 T cell receptor beta chains in this list originate from one sample, sequenced in a study of shared T cell receptors in the human thymus. TCRdb's copy holds only in-frame clones and misses some; the assay was immunoSEQ multiplex PCR. Among more than 300,000 clones listed, more than 85% were seen once. The sample taken for sequencing was thymocytes. The receptors were sampled from a human donor.

The V call is TRBV7-9, the J call TRBJ2-3; TRBD2 matches at 14 bases. The CDR3 runs to 16 residues. In germline, CDR1 is SEHNR, CDR2 FQNEAQ (reference sequence). The ends lost 4 bases at V and 6 bases at J; junction bases unmatched: 6. CDR3 sequence: CASSSTSGRAGDTQYF. CDR3 nucleotides: TGTGCCAGCAGCTCGACTAGCGGGAGGGCCGGGGATACGCAGTATTTT.

This clone was seen only once. The chain employs TRBV30 and TRBJ2-7, with 10 bases fitting TRBD1. Germline V gene data show CDR1 as GTSNPN and CDR2 as SVGIG (reference sequence). CDR3 length: 12 amino acids. V gave up 5 bases and J gave up 3 bases; unmatched junction bases: 1. CDR3: CAWGQGVYEQYF. The CDR3 nucleotides are TGTGCCTGGGGACAGGGGGTCTACGAGCAGTACTTC.

The chain uses TRBV28 and TRBJ2-7; the D is unclear. CDR1 is MDHEN, CDR2 SYDVKM, per germline. CDR3 length: 14 residues. Deletions cut 6 bases from V and 9 bases from J, with 21 bases between. CDR3 in DNA: TGTGCCAGCAGCTTGATAAAGGCCCAGAACGGGCAGTACTTC. Translating it yields CASSLIKAQNGQYF. Complete variable domain (other parts from reference TRBV28 and TRBJ2-7): DVKVTQSSRYLVKRTGEKVFLECVQDMDHENMFWYRQDPGLGLRLIYFSYDVKMKEKGDIPEGYSVSREKKERFSLILESASTNQTSMYLCASSLIKAQNGQYFGPGTRLTVT.

The chain employs TRBV27 and TRBJ1-4, with D unclear. Germline lookup yields CDR1 MNHEY and CDR2 SMNVEV (reference sequence). The length of the CDR3 is 14 residues. V lost 1 base to trimming and J lost 8 bases, with 11 bases between them. The CDR3 loop is CASSLCPDEEKLFF. CDR3 coding DNA: TGTGCCAGCAGTTTATGCCCGGACGAGGAAAAACTGTTTTTT.

The V gene is TRBV18, the J gene TRBJ2-1, with TRBD2 matching 9 bases. The length of the CDR3 is 17 residues. V lost 4 bases to trimming and J lost 3 bases; unmatched junction nucleotides: 10. Germline CDR1 and CDR2: KGHSH and LQKENI. The CDR3 coding sequence is TGTGCCAGCTCACTCCTTAGCGGGAGAGGGGACTACAATGAGCAGTTCTTC. This codes for CASSLLSGRGDYNEQFF.

The J gene is TRBJ2-5, the V gene TRBV15; weak D call: TRBD2 (5 bases). The CDR3 loop spans 15 amino acids. V was shortened by 3 bases and J by 3 bases, with 14 bases between the two germline ends. CDR1 and CDR2 (germline): LNHNV, YYDKDF (reference sequence). The CDR3 region has the DNA TGTGCCACCAGCAGTCTGTGGGAGAATGAAGAGACCCAGTACTTC. Protein sequence: CATSSLWENEETQYF.

This sequence joins TRBV6-1 and TRBJ1-2, with TRBD1 as a possible D gene (5 bases). Trimming removed 1 base from V and 3 bases from J, with 9 bases in between. The CDR3 length is 14 residues. Germline CDR1 and CDR2: MNHNS and SASEGT. DNA for the CDR3: TGTGCCAGCAGTGAAGGTCGGGGCGACTATGGCTACACCTTC. Protein product: CASSEGRGDYGYTF.

This clone appeared a single time. This CDR3 is CASSLTGEDTEAFF. CDR3 DNA: TGTGCCAGCAGCCTGACAGGGGAGGACACTGAAGCTTTCTTT. The gene calls are TRBV2 and TRBJ1-1; 8 bases fit TRBD1. The CDR3 is 14 amino acids. J was trimmed by 3 bases and V by 6 bases; bases with no gene match: 6. The germline gives CDR1 SNHLY, CDR2 FYNNEI.

The chain uses TRBV21-1 and TRBJ2-7; TRBD1 reflects the table's D call only, with no check against the DNA. TRBV21-1 is noted as a pseudogene. The CDR3 is made up of 15 amino acids. The CDR3, as DNA: TGTGCCAGCAGCAAAGGCCCAGGGCAGGGAAGCGAGCAGTACTTC. Translated, it gives CASSKGPGQGSEQYF.

The chain uses TRBV7-2 and TRBJ2-7; D is unclear. Trimming stripped 5 bases from V and 5 bases from J, with 10 bases between. The CDR3 runs to 12 residues. Germline CDR1 reads SGHTA; CDR2 reads FQGNSA. The CDR3: CASSPVTDEQYF. CDR3 DNA sequence: TGTGCCAGCAGCCCCGTAACGGACGAGCAGTACTTC. Filled out from reference TRBV7-2 and TRBJ2-7, the complete variable domain reads GAGVSQSPSNKVTEKGKDVELRCDPISGHTALYWYRQSLGQGLEFLIYFQGNSAPDKSGLPSDRFSAERTGGSVSTLTIQRTQQEDSAVYLCASSPVTDEQYFGPGTRLTVT.

The chain joins TRBV14 to TRBJ2-2; 10 nucleotides agree with TRBD2. This CDR3 comprises 14 residues. CDR1 is SGHDN and CDR2 is FVKESK in the germline V gene. Unmatched junction bases numbered 1, after V lost 8 bases and J lost 1 base. CDR3 nucleotide sequence: TGTGCCAGCGGACTAGCGGAGAACACCGGGGAGCTGTTTTTT. Protein product: CASGLAENTGELFF.

The chain uses TRBV28 and TRBJ1-4, with TRBD1 matching over 9 bases. J lost 4 bases, V lost 3 bases, and 12 bases had no gene match. Germline CDR1 is MDHEN and CDR2 is SYDVKM. This CDR3 comprises 18 residues. CDR3 amino acids: CASSFRDRVGWGNEKLFF. The CDR3 DNA is TGTGCCAGCAGTTTTCGGGACAGGGTGGGGTGGGGTAATGAAAAACTGTTTTTT.

The chain carries TRBV29-1 and TRBJ2-2, with D unresolved. Germline CDR1 is SQVTM and CDR2 is ANQGSEA. The V end was cut by 1 base, the J end by 1 base, with 4 bases between. This CDR3 is 13 amino acids long. CDR3 region: CSVEAVNTGELFF. The CDR3 DNA sequence: TGCAGCGTTGAAGCAGTGAACACCGGGGAGCTGTTTTTT.